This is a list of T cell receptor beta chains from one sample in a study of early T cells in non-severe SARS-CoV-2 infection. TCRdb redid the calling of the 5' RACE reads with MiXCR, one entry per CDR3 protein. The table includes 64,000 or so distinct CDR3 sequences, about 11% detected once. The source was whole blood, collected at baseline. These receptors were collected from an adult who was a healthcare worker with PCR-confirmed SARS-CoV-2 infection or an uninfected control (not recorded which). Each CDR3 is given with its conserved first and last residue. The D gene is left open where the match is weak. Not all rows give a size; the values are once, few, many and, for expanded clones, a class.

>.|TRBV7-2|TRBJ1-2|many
TGTGCCAGCAGCTTAGACGGGCAGAACTATGGCTACACCTTC
CASSLDGQNYGYTF
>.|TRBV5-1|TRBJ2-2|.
TGCGCCAGCAGCTTGGTGCCAGGCGAAGGCACCGGGGAGCTGTTTTTT
CASSLVPGEGTGELFF
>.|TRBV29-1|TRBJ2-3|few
TGCAGCGTTGAATCGCCTACCACAGATACGCAGTATTTT
CSVESPTTDTQYF
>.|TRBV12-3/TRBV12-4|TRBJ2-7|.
TGTGCCAGCAGTCGCCCCTTCTACGAGCAGTACTTC
CASSRPFYEQYF
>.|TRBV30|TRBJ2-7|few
TGTGCCTGGAGTAAGGGGCAGACCGAGCAGTACTTC
CAWSKGQTEQYF
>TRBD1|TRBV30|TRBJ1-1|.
TGTGCCTGGGGGGGACAGGCGACTGAAGCTTTCTTT
CAWGGQATEAFF
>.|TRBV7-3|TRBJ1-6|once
TGTGCCAGCAGCTTAGGGGCCCATAATTCACCCCTCCACTTT
CASSLGAHNSPLHF
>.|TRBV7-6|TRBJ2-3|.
TGTGCCAGCAGTCGGTCAGGGGAGGCTCGGGGTACGCAGTATTTT
CASSRSGEARGTQYF
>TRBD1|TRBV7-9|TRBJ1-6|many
TGTGCCAGCAGACAAGGGGGCCTGCATTCACCCCTCCACTTT
CASRQGGLHSPLHF
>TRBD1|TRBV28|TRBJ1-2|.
TGTGCCAGCAGTTCTGGGACAGGTGTGTGGCAAGGCTACACCTTC
CASSSGTGVWQGYTF
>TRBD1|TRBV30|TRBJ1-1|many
TGTGCCTTCCCGACAGGGATGAACACTGAAGCTTTCTTT
CAFPTGMNTEAFF
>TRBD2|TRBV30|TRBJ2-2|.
TGTGCCTGGAGACTAGCGGGGGACGGGGAGCTGTTTTTT
CAWRLAGDGELFF
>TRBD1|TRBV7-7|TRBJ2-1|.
TGTGCTAGCACCGCCTTGGACAGGGCACATGAGCAGTTCTTC
CASTALDRAHEQFF
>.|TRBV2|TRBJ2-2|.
TGTGCCAGCAGTAACAGGAACGCGAACACCGGGGAGCTGTTTTTT
CASSNRNANTGELFF
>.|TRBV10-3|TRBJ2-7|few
TGTGCCATCATGGGCAGGACCTACGAGCAGTACTTC
CAIMGRTYEQYF
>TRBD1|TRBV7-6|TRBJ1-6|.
TGTGCCAGCAGCGCCCGACCAGGGGGCACCCTCCACTTT
CASSARPGGTLHF
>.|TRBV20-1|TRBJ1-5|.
TGCAGTGCTCCTGGCAGGGGTGGCCAGCCCCAGCATTTT
CSAPGRGGQPQHF
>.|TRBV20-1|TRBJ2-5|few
TGCAGTGCTAGAGATTCAGGGGTCGAGACCCAGTACTTC
CSARDSGVETQYF
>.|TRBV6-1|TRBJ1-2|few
TGTGCCAGCAGTACCGCGGGTTTTCAAAGGCCTAACTATGGCTACACCTTC
CASSTAGFQRPNYGYTF
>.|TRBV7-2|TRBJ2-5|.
TGTGCCAGCAGCTTAGTCTCCCAAACGGAGACCCAGTACTTC
CASSLVSQTETQYF
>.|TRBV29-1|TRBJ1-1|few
TGCAGCGCCAACCGTGCGGGGGACACTGAAGCTTTCTTT
CSANRAGDTEAFF
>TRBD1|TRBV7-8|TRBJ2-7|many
TGTGCCAGCAGCTTCCGGGACAGCAACTACGAGCAGTACTTC
CASSFRDSNYEQYF
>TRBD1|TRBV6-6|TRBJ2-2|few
TGTGCCAGCAGTTACGGGAGACAGGGGCTATCGAACACCGGGGAGCTGTTTTTT
CASSYGRQGLSNTGELFF
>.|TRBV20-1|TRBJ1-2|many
TGCAGTGCCCCCTCCTCCAGTACGACTAACTATGGCTACACCTTC
CSAPSSSTTNYGYTF
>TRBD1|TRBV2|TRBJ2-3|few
TGTGCCAGCAGTGGGGGGTGGGACAGGTCCACAGATACGCAGTATTTT
CASSGGWDRSTDTQYF
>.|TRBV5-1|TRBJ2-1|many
TGCGCCAGCAGCTTGGGGGTCTACAATGAGCAGTTCTTC
CASSLGVYNEQFF
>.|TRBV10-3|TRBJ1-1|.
TGTGCCATCAGGAGGGGTTCTGAAGCTTTCTTT
CAIRRGSEAFF
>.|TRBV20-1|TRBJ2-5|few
TGCAGTGCTAGACCCCACCCCAGAGGAGAGACCCAGTACTTC
CSARPHPRGETQYF
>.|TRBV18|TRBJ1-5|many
TGTGCCAGCTCACGAGGTGGAGGGGGCAATCAGCCCCAGCATTTT
CASSRGGGGNQPQHF
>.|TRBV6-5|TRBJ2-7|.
TGTGCCAGCAGTTACGTTGGGACACCGCAAGTAGGGGAGCAGTACTTC
CASSYVGTPQVGEQYF
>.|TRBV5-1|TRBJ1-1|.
TGCGCCAGCAGCCGAGACGGGACCGCTGAAGCTTTCTTT
CASSRDGTAEAFF
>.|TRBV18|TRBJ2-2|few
TGTGCCAGCTCACCTTCGGGGTTACGGACCGGGGAGCTGTTTTTT
CASSPSGLRTGELFF
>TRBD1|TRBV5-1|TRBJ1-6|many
TGCGCCAGCAGCTCTGACAGGGGTTATAATTCACCCCTCCACTTT
CASSSDRGYNSPLHF
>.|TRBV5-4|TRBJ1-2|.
TGTGCCAGCACGGATAACAGCTGGGACTATGGCTACACCTTC
CASTDNSWDYGYTF
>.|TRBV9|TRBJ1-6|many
TGTGCCAGCAGCGCCTCCCGGGCCGCCAATTCACCCCTCCACTTT
CASSASRAANSPLHF
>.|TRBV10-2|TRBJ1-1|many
TGCGCCAGCAGTGTGGGGGTTTTGAACACTGAAGCTTTCTTT
CASSVGVLNTEAFF
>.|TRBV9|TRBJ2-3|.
TGTGCCAGCAGCGAGTTTGGGACTTTATACACAGATACGCAGTATTTT
CASSEFGTLYTDTQYF
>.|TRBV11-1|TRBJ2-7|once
TGTGCCAGCAGCTTAGGACCACTCGAGCAGTACTTC
CASSLGPLEQYF
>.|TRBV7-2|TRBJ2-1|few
TGTGCCAGCAGCTTAGCCGACAATGAGCAGTTCTTC
CASSLADNEQFF
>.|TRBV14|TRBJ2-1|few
TGTGCCAGCAGCCAAGTGAATGAGCAGTTCTTC
CASSQVNEQFF
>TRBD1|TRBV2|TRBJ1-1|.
TGTGCCAGCAGTGTACAGGGGAGTGGGACTGAAGCTTTCTTT
CASSVQGSGTEAFF
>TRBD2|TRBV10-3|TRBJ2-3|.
TGTGCCATCAGTGCGACTAGCGGGGGGCCAGATACGCAGTATTTT
CAISATSGGPDTQYF
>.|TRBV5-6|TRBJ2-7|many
TGTGCCAGCAGCTTACACAGGGCCTACGAGCAGTACTTC
CASSLHRAYEQYF
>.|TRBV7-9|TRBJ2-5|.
TGTGCCAGCAGCGGGGGAAGCGGCTTCCAACAAGAGACCCAGTACTTC
CASSGGSGFQQETQYF
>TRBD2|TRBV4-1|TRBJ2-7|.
TGCGCCAGCAGCCATTTCGGGCGGGGGTTCTACGAGCAGTACTTC
CASSHFGRGFYEQYF
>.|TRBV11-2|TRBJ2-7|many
TGTGCCAGCAGCCGTGGACCTGGCTACGAGCAGTACTTC
CASSRGPGYEQYF
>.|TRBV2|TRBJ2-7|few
TGTGCCAGCAGTGAATCTATCGGGGGTACCAAGATTTGGGAGCAGTACTTC
CASSESIGGTKIWEQYF
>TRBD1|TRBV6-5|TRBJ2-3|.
TGTGCCAGCAGTCAGACAGGGTCCCGTGTCACAGATACGCAGTATTTT
CASSQTGSRVTDTQYF
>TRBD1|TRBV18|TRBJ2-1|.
TGTGCCAGCCACATCGGTACGGGACAGGGAGGTCAGTTCTTC
CASHIGTGQGGQFF
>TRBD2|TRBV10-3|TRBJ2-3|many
TGTGCCATCAGTGAGTCCGGGGGGACTAGCGGACTGAGCACAGATACGCAGTATTTT
CAISESGGTSGLSTDTQYF
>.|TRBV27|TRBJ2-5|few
TGTGCCAGCAGTCCGAGGGCAAAAGAGACCCAGTACTTC
CASSPRAKETQYF
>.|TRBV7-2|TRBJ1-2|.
TGTGCCAGCAGCTTAGGCGGACTGCCCTCCTATGGCTACACCTTC
CASSLGGLPSYGYTF